This T cell receptor (beta chain) was identified in a study of T cells in Graves' hyperthyroidism and ophthalmopathy. Study as a whole: The initial diagnosis was the point when peripheral blood was collected, ahead of any treatment. Study-level results: Most thyroid clonotypes expanded above 0.001 were also detected in blood.

Regions amplified from RNA transcripts were the TCR beta CDR3 regions. The TCR CDR3 was amplified in a first-round RT-PCR using the HTBI primer set. One entry per CDR3 protein results from TCRdb running MiXCR on the multiplex PCR reads. This sample has hundreds of thousands of distinct CDR3 sequences; just over 35% occur once, and the top ten carry around 29%. A note on this clonotype: Its antigen is not known.

Absent ophthalmopathy progression within 18 months defined stable Graves' hyperthyroidism. With 5 bases removed from V and 3 bases from J, the gap between germline ends came to 13 bases. The CDR3 length is 15 residues. This chain joins TRBV12-3 or TRBV12-4 and TRBJ2-2; D is undetermined. This receptor was taken from a middle-aged woman with Graves' hyperthyroidism. Sample: blood. The CDR3 is CASSPFLLYTGELFF. The CDR3 DNA reads TGTGCCAGCAGTCCTTTCCTCCTATACACCGGGGAGCTGTTTTTT.